The 5 T cell receptor beta chains listed next were all sequenced from one sample in a study of cytomegalovirus exposure and HLA in healthy donors. The PCR had 60 Vbeta and 13 Jbeta primers. Some clones are missing from TCRdb's copy, which holds only in-frame ones; the method was immunoSEQ multiplex PCR. The sample data list some 64,000 clones. Sequenced sample: PBMCs. Receptors were obtained from a woman under 40 in good health and CMV-seronegative.

The chain recombines TRBV18 with TRBJ1-2; unclear D gene. This CDR3 contains 14 residues. V was pared by 2 bases and J by 5 bases, with 12 bases between. Germline CDR1 and CDR2: KGHSH and LQKENI. This CDR3 reads CASSPDGMGYGYTF. In DNA, the CDR3 is TGTGCCAGCTCACCAGACGGGATGGGGTATGGCTACACCTTC. The full variable domain, in which reference TRBV18 and TRBJ1-2 provide the parts outside the CDR3, is NAGVMQNPRHLVRRRGQEARLRCSPMKGHSHVYWYRQLPEEGLKFMVYLQKENIIDESGMPKERFSAEFPKEGPSILRIQQVVRGDSAAYFCASSPDGMGYGYTFGSGTRLTVV.

V usage is TRBV6-5 and J usage is TRBJ2-5; possible D gene TRBD2, 7 bases. Trimming took off 6 bases at V and 5 bases at J, with 19 bases between the two ends. Germline values: CDR1 MNHEY, CDR2 SVGAGI. There are 15 residues in the CDR3. The CDR3 sequence: CASRGSGAGAETQYF. DNA for the CDR3: TGTGCCAGCAGAGGGAGCGGGGCGGGGGCGGAGACCCAGTACTTC.

The V call is TRBV10-3, the J call TRBJ2-1, with 8 bases that match TRBD2. CDR1 and CDR2 from the germline V gene are ENHRY and SYGVKD. The CDR3 runs 14 residues. The V gene end was trimmed by 6 bases and the J gene end by 4 bases; junction bases not matched to a gene: 5. The CDR3, as DNA: TGTGCCATCAGATATAGCGGGGTTTACAATGAGCAGTTCTTC. As protein: CAIRYSGVYNEQFF.

The V gene is TRBV27, the J gene TRBJ1-2; D is undetermined. The CDR3 totals 11 residues. The germline V and J ends were trimmed by 10 bases and 11 bases, with 17 bases remaining between them. Germline assignment: CDR1 MNHEY and CDR2 SMNVEV (reference sequence). CDR3 in amino acids: CAINNTLNYTF. The DNA for the CDR3 is TGTGCCATAAACAATACCCTCAATTACACCTTC.

J is TRBJ2-7 and V is TRBV4-1, with TRBD2 matching over 7 bases. The CDR3 is 14 amino acids. Germline lookup yields CDR1 MGHRA and CDR2 YSYEKL. The junction had 10 bases not matched to a gene; V was cut back by 4 bases and J by 7 bases. CDR3 amino acids: CASSRLSGGVEQYF. The CDR3 DNA is TGCGCCAGCAGCCGCCTCTCGGGGGGTGTTGAGCAGTACTTC.